These 27 T cell receptor beta chains were sequenced from one sample in a study of cytomegalovirus exposure and HLA in healthy donors (dated by TCRdb to about 2017). The receptor library was made with the immunoSEQ multiplex PCR assay. For the multiplex PCR, a mixture combining 60 forward primers for TCR Vbeta segments and 13 reverse primers for TCR Jbeta segments was used. TCRdb limited this immuneACCESS table to in-frame rearrangements with V and J called. A share of clones is missing; checked studies link under half to unresolved V genes, and the rest is unexplained. Within this sample are about 160,000 clones, with less than 90% of them counted one time only. About 2% of the sample comes from the top ten. Material: PBMCs. The receptor set was obtained from a woman younger than 35 in good health and CMV-seronegative.

This chain joins TRBV19 and TRBJ1-2; D might be TRBD1 (6 bases). CDR1 and CDR2 from the germline V gene are LNHDA and SQIVND (reference sequence). Deletions cut 5 bases from V and 3 bases from J, with 16 bases between. CDR3 length: 15 residues. CDR3 region: CASSSPSTGHYGYTF. The CDR3 bases are TGTGCCAGTAGTTCTCCATCCACAGGGCACTATGGCTACACCTTC.

The chain combines TRBV7-9 with TRBJ2-3; 9 nucleotides align to TRBD2. This CDR3 is 18 amino acids long. The V segment lost 4 bases and the J segment 0 bases; nucleotides outside the gene matches: 11. Looked up from germline, CDR1 is SEHNR and CDR2 is FQNEAQ (reference sequence). The CDR3 spells CASSSKRGVTTSTDTQYF. In DNA, the CDR3 is TGTGCCAGCAGCTCCAAGCGGGGGGTAACCACTAGCACAGATACGCAGTATTTT.

The gene calls are TRBV7-8 and TRBJ2-1; D is unresolved. The CDR3 is made up of 13 amino acids. Trimming removed 4 bases at V and 10 bases at J, with 14 bases between. The germline V gene has CDR1 SGHVS and CDR2 FQNEAQ. Written as DNA, the CDR3 is TGTGCCAGCAGCTCTCTTTTGGGCACAGAGCAGTTCTTC. Amino acid sequence: CASSSLLGTEQFF.

This chain links TRBV28 with TRBJ1-2; 7 bases are a match to TRBD1. Germline-derived CDR1 and CDR2 are MDHEN and SYDVKM. The CDR3 has 15 residues. J lost 8 bases, V lost 0 bases, and 9 bases had no gene match. DNA of the CDR3: TGTGCCAGCAGTTTATGGGTCAGGGGGAGTGAAGGCTACACCTTC. It is translated as CASSLWVRGSEGYTF.

This clone has a single count. This rearrangement joins TRBV5-1 to TRBJ1-1, with D possibly TRBD1 on 6 matching bases. CDR3 length: 16 amino acids. Per germline, CDR1 SGHRS and CDR2 YFSETQ. The V end was cut by 0 bases, the J end by 7 bases, with 19 bases between. The CDR3 region has the DNA TGCGCCAGCAGCTTGGCCGAACTCGGGACATACAGTGAAGCTTTCTTT. It codes for CASSLAELGTYSEAFF. The full variable domain, with the rest looked up from reference TRBV5-1 and TRBJ1-1, is KAGVTQTPRYLIKTRGQQVTLSCSPISGHRSVSWYQQTPGQGLQFLFEYFSETQRNKGNFPGRFSGRQFSNSRSEMNVSTLELGDSALYLCASSLAELGTYSEAFFGQGTRLTVV.

The chain recombines TRBV19 with TRBJ2-2, with a tentative D call TRBD1 (5 bases). The CDR3 contains 15 residues. V dropped 2 bases and J dropped 5 bases, with 12 bases sitting between them. CDR1 is LNHDA and CDR2 is SQIVND in the germline V gene (reference sequence). The CDR3 loop is CASSISAGYTGELFF. The CDR3 nucleotides read TGTGCCAGTAGTATATCTGCAGGGTATACCGGGGAGCTGTTTTTT. Complete variable domain (other parts from reference TRBV19 and TRBJ2-2): DGGITQSPKYLFRKEGQNVTLSCEQNLNHDAMYWYRQDPGQGLRLIYYSQIVNDFQKGDIAEGYSVSREKKESFPLTVTSAQKNPTAFYLCASSISAGYTGELFFGEGSRLTVL.

The rearrangement links TRBV5-4 to TRBJ2-7; 8 nucleotides agree with TRBD2. CDR3 length: 14 residues. Germline V CDR1 and CDR2: SGHNT, YYREEE (reference sequence). V was clipped by 5 bases and J by 0 bases; unmatched bases: 4. The CDR3 coding sequence is TGTGCCAGCAGACAGCGGGGGAGCTCCTACGAGCAGTACTTC. The encoded protein is CASRQRGSSYEQYF.

The chain combines TRBV6-4 with TRBJ1-1; the D gene is possibly TRBD1 (5 bases). This CDR3 comprises 14 residues. V was cut by 4 bases and J by 2 bases, with 11 bases left in between. Per germline, CDR1 MRHNA and CDR2 SNTAGT. CDR3 sequence: CASSGLQANTEAFF. CDR3 DNA: TGTGCCAGCAGTGGCTTACAGGCAAACACTGAAGCTTTCTTT.

This clone was detected only a few times. V usage is TRBV12-2 and J usage is TRBJ2-7; the tabulated D call, TRBD1, remains unverified against the DNA. TRBV12-2 is termed a pseudogene. The CDR3 sequence is 14 residues long. Written as DNA, the CDR3 is TGTGCAAGTGAGGGACAGCGAACCTCCTACGAGCAGTACTTC. Encoded protein: CASEGQRTSYEQYF.

The chain employs TRBV6-1 and TRBJ2-5; TRBD2 agrees at 9 bases. This CDR3 has 15 amino acids. With 2 bases clipped from V and 4 bases from J, the junction kept 5 bases outside the gene matches. From germline, CDR1 is MNHNS and CDR2 SASEGT. The CDR3 sequence: CASSERAGGPETQYF. CDR3 DNA sequence: TGTGCCAGCAGTGAACGGGCGGGGGGGCCAGAGACCCAGTACTTC.

The genes are TRBV20-1 and TRBJ1-2; 9 bases match TRBD1. The CDR3 is 11 residues long. Germline CDR1 and CDR2: DFQATT and SNEGSKA (reference sequence). V shed 7 bases, J shed 8 bases, and the junction held 5 bases outside the gene matches. CDR3 nucleotide sequence: TGCAGTGGTCGGACAGGGGAAGGCTACACCTTC. Amino acid sequence: CSGRTGEGYTF.

The rearrangement joins TRBV27 to TRBJ2-5; TRBD2 agrees at 12 bases. The CDR3 sequence is 17 residues long. V shed 3 bases, J shed 6 bases, and the junction held 11 bases outside the gene matches. CDR1 is MNHEY, CDR2 SMNVEV, per germline (reference sequence). CDR3 sequence reads: CASSLGTGTSGSKTQYF. CDR3 bases: TGTGCCAGCAGTTTGGGGACAGGGACTAGCGGGTCAAAGACCCAGTACTTC.

This chain joins TRBV4-1 and TRBJ2-1; TRBD2 is a possible D gene (6 bases). CDR3 length: 13 residues. Trimming took off 4 bases at V and 7 bases at J, with 11 bases between the two ends. Germline V gene sequence: CDR1 MGHRA, CDR2 YSYEKL. In nucleotides, the CDR3 is TGCGCCAGCAGCCCGCTAGCGCGAAATGAGCAGTTCTTC. Protein sequence: CASSPLARNEQFF.

In this sample, this clone turned up a few times. V and J are TRBV6-1 and TRBJ1-5; TRBD1 aligns across 12 bases. V lost 4 bases to trimming and J lost 0 bases; unmatched junction nucleotides: 7. This CDR3 comprises 18 residues. The germline V gene encodes CDR1 MNHNS and CDR2 SASEGT. The CDR3 loop reads CASSGRDRGRGSNQPQHF. The CDR3 nucleotides are TGTGCCAGCAGTGGCCGGGACAGGGGGCGAGGTAGCAATCAGCCCCAGCATTTT.

This chain connects TRBV7-2 to TRBJ1-6; no firm D call. The CDR3 is made up of 15 amino acids. The germline V and J ends were trimmed by 0 bases and 7 bases, with 10 bases remaining between them. In germline, CDR1 is SGHTA, CDR2 FQGNSA. Here the CDR3 DNA reads TGTGCCAGCAGCTTAGCGAGAGTACCAAATTCACCCCTCCACTTT. Translation gives CASSLARVPNSPLHF.

The chain has TRBV5-4 and TRBJ2-3; 8 nucleotides match TRBD2. Per germline, CDR1 SGHNT and CDR2 YYREEE (reference sequence). This CDR3 contains 15 residues. V lost 0 bases to trimming and J lost 2 bases; unmatched junction nucleotides: 2. The CDR3 DNA reads as TGTGCCAGCAGCTTGGTAGCGGGGCCCACAGATACGCAGTATTTT. Protein: CASSLVAGPTDTQYF.

The chain joins TRBV7-3 to TRBJ2-7; D might be TRBD2 (5 bases). V gave up 6 bases and J gave up 0 bases, with 9 bases separating them. The length of the CDR3 is 13 residues. Germline CDR1 is SGHTA and CDR2 is FQGTGA. The CDR3: CASSNRDSYEQYF. The CDR3 DNA reads TGTGCCAGCAGTAACCGGGACTCCTACGAGCAGTACTTC.

The rearrangement joins TRBV19 to TRBJ2-7; tentatively, D is TRBD2 (6 bases). V lost 3 bases and J lost 2, with 11 bases in between. Germline assignment: CDR1 LNHDA and CDR2 SQIVND (reference sequence). The CDR3 totals 14 residues. This CDR3 reads CASSISSAPYEQYF. For the CDR3, the DNA is TGTGCCAGTAGTATTTCTAGCGCACCCTACGAGCAGTACTTC.

The CDR3 region is CASSSPTSGSTDTQYF. CDR3 in DNA: TGTGCCAGCAGCTCCCCTACTAGCGGGAGCACAGATACGCAGTATTTT. V gene TRBV7-8 combines with J gene TRBJ2-3, with TRBD2 identical over 9 bases. J was trimmed by 0 bases and V by 4 bases; bases with no gene match: 5. The length of the CDR3 is 16 residues. Per the germline V gene, CDR1 is SGHVS and CDR2 is FQNEAQ. The complete variable domain, with remaining parts taken from reference TRBV7-8 and TRBJ2-3, reads GAGVSQSPRYKVAKRGQDVALRCDPISGHVSLFWYQQALGQGPEFLTYFQNEAQLDKSGLPSDRFFAERPEGSVSTLKIQRTQQEDSAVYLCASSSPTSGSTDTQYFGPGTRLTVL.

Only a few counts were recorded for this clone. The V gene is TRBV2, the J gene TRBJ1-4, with D unresolved. The germline CDR1 and CDR2 sequences are SNHLY and FYNNEI. The CDR3 length is 13 residues. Trimming pared 6 bases from V and 5 bases from J, leaving 10 bases between. In DNA form, the CDR3 reads TGTGCCAGCAGCCAACAGAGAAATGAAAAACTGTTTTTT. Residues: CASSQQRNEKLFF.

V gene TRBV6-1 combines with J gene TRBJ1-2, with TRBD1 as a possible D gene (5 bases). The ends were cut back, 2 bases at V and 7 bases at J, with 11 bases in the middle. Germline V gene sequence: CDR1 MNHNS, CDR2 SASEGT. The CDR3 covers 13 residues. The CDR3 loop reads CASSEIVGLGYTF. In DNA, the CDR3 is TGTGCCAGCAGTGAAATCGTGGGGCTTGGCTACACCTTC.

Here the CDR3 DNA reads TGTGCCAGCTCACGAGGACAGGGTAATGCTGAAGCTTTCTTT. Translated: CASSRGQGNAEAFF. The rearrangement links TRBV18 to TRBJ1-1; 8 nucleotides match TRBD1. V lost 4 bases and J lost 6; bases outside the gene matches: 7. This CDR3 spans 14 amino acids. CDR1 KGHSH and CDR2 LQKENI come from the germline V gene.

V usage is TRBV5-1 and J usage is TRBJ1-2; 7 nucleotides line up with TRBD1. Trimming cost V 2 bases and J 3 bases; bases outside gene matches: 4. Per germline, CDR1 SGHRS and CDR2 YFSETQ. The CDR3 extends over 14 amino acids. This CDR3 reads CASSFPGTDYGYTF. The CDR3 DNA reads as TGCGCCAGCAGCTTCCCCGGGACAGACTATGGCTACACCTTC.

V and J are TRBV6-5 and TRBJ1-2; 8 positions match TRBD1. Per germline, CDR1 MNHEY and CDR2 SVGAGI. V gave up 3 bases and J gave up 5 bases; unmatched junction bases: 8. CDR3 length: 15 residues. This CDR3 reads CASSYGQGLTYGYTF. The CDR3 coding sequence is TGTGCCAGCAGTTATGGACAGGGCCTAACTTATGGCTACACCTTC.

This rearrangement joins TRBV30 to TRBJ1-5, with D unclear. V was trimmed by 0 bases and J by 4 bases, leaving 7 bases between them. The CDR3 sequence is 13 residues long. CDR1 is GTSNPN and CDR2 is SVGIG in the germline V gene (reference sequence). The CDR3 is CAWSVAGNQPQHF. The DNA for the CDR3 is TGTGCCTGGAGTGTAGCCGGGAATCAGCCCCAGCATTTT.

The chain links TRBV28 to TRBJ2-7, with 7 positions matching TRBD1. V shed 4 bases, J shed 3 bases, and the junction held 3 bases outside the gene matches. The CDR3 length is 13 residues. CDR1 and CDR2 from the germline V gene are MDHEN and SYDVKM. CDR3 residues: CASSWGTVYEQYF. Written as DNA, the CDR3 is TGTGCCAGCAGTTGGGGGACAGTCTACGAGCAGTACTTC. Filled out from reference TRBV28 and TRBJ2-7, the complete variable domain reads DVKVTQSSRYLVKRTGEKVFLECVQDMDHENMFWYRQDPGLGLRLIYFSYDVKMKEKGDIPEGYSVSREKKERFSLILESASTNQTSMYLCASSWGTVYEQYFGPGTRLTVT.

The chain is built from TRBV6-5 and TRBJ1-1, with D unclear. Trimming removed 6 bases at V and 4 bases at J, with 15 bases between. CDR3 length: 14 residues. Germline V lookup: CDR1 MNHEY, CDR2 SVGAGI. The CDR3 DNA reads as TGTGCCAGCAGCGAACACAATGCGGGCACTGAAGCTTTCTTT. Translated, it gives CASSEHNAGTEAFF.